Below, 14 T cell receptor beta chains from the same sample are listed, as sequenced in a study of T cells in Graves' hyperthyroidism and ophthalmopathy. Authors of the study amplified TCR beta CDR3 regions from RNA transcripts. The HTBI primer set was used in a first-round RT-PCR of the TCR CDR3. In TCRdb, the multiplex PCR reads were re-called with MiXCR into one record per CDR3 protein. The sample has roughly 570,000 distinct CDR3 sequences, 15% to 17% seen once; the top ten hold less than 9.5%. The source material was blood. Receptors originate from a woman younger than 45 with Graves' hyperthyroidism.

This sequence joins TRBV11-2 and TRBJ2-3; D may be TRBD1 (6 bases). Per the germline V gene, CDR1 is SGHAT and CDR2 is FQNNGV. The CDR3 consists of 16 residues. Trimming removed 4 bases at V and 3 bases at J, with 17 bases between. The CDR3 DNA sequence: TGTGCCAGCAGCTCCTACAGGGAACAGGGTACAGATACGCAGTATTTT. Amino acid sequence: CASSSYREQGTDTQYF.

In its sample, this clonotype was seen a few times. The chain carries TRBV12-3 or TRBV12-4 and TRBJ1-5; D is unclear. The CDR3 totals 13 residues. Trimming pared 7 bases from V and 6 bases from J, leaving 13 bases between. The CDR3 sequence is CASTPGVAQPQHF. The CDR3 bases are TGTGCCAGCACCCCTGGAGTCGCTCAGCCCCAGCATTTT.

This clonotype was seen ten or more times. The rearrangement links TRBV27 to TRBJ1-6; no firm D call. The germline V gene has CDR1 MNHEY and CDR2 SMNVEV (reference sequence). This CDR3 is built from 16 residues. V dropped 0 bases and J dropped 6 bases, with 12 bases sitting between them. Here the CDR3 reads CASSLSRTYLNSPLHF. The CDR3, as DNA: TGTGCCAGCAGTTTATCCCGGACCTACCTTAATTCACCCCTCCACTTT.

This chain links TRBV18 with TRBJ1-1, with D uncertain. The CDR3 consists of 14 residues. Germline V gene data show CDR1 as KGHSH and CDR2 as LQKENI. The germline V and J ends were trimmed by 0 bases and 7 bases, with 12 bases remaining between them. The CDR3 is CASSPPKGLSEAFF. The CDR3 bases are TGTGCCAGCTCACCACCGAAGGGTTTGAGTGAAGCTTTCTTT. Looking up the rest from reference TRBV18 and TRBJ1-1 gives the full variable domain: NAGVMQNPRHLVRRRGQEARLRCSPMKGHSHVYWYRQLPEEGLKFMVYLQKENIIDESGMPKERFSAEFPKEGPSILRIQQVVRGDSAAYFCASSPPKGLSEAFFGQGTRLTVV.

The chain is built from TRBV25-1 and TRBJ2-1; D gene unclear. Trimming stripped 3 bases from V and 9 bases from J, with 6 bases between. CDR3 length: 11 residues. Germline lookup yields CDR1 MGHDK and CDR2 SYGVNS. The DNA of the CDR3 is TGTGCCAGCAGTGAGCTAGTTGAGCAGTTCTTC. Protein product: CASSELVEQFF.

For this clonotype: A much larger clone lies one base from this, so it may be a read error. This chain uses TRBV2 with TRBJ1-5; D not resolved. The germline gives CDR1 SNHLY, CDR2 FYNNEI. This CDR3 spans 15 amino acids. The CDR3 sequence: CAGSVDLGGNQPQHF. In DNA form, the CDR3 reads TGTGCCGGCAGTGTTGACCTCGGTGGCAATCAGCCCCAGCATTTT.

This clonotype came up many times. V gene TRBV12-3 or TRBV12-4 combines with J gene TRBJ2-3; TRBD1 or TRBD2 may be the D gene (5 bases each). The CDR3 contains 13 residues. The V gene lost 3 bases and the J gene lost 13 bases, with 17 bases spanning the gap. CDR3 sequence reads: CASSFGPTGAEYF. CDR3 DNA: TGTGCCAGCAGTTTTGGCCCGACCGGGGCCGAGTATTTT.

At least ten counts were recorded for this clonotype. The chain has TRBV18 and TRBJ2-3; a weak D match, TRBD2 (5 bases). The CDR3 consists of 15 residues. Germline V gene lookup returns CDR1 KGHSH and CDR2 LQKENI. Trimming stripped 2 bases from V and 4 bases from J, with 13 bases between. Written as DNA, the CDR3 is TGTGCCAGCTCACCAGTCGGCGCTAGCCCAGATACGCAGTATTTT. Protein sequence: CASSPVGASPDTQYF.

Details on this clonotype: Germline is not matched at one junction end, which may reflect a read error. V is TRBV28 and J is TRBJ1-2; D not resolved. Germline CDR1 is MDHEN and CDR2 is SYDVKM. CDR3 length: 12 amino acids. The CDR3 DNA sequence: TGTGCCGGCAGTTTTCAGGACTATGGCTACACCTTC. Encoded protein: CAGSFQDYGYTF.

The chain joins TRBV6-6 to TRBJ1-1, with D perhaps matching TRBD1 (6 bases). The CDR3 is made up of 15 amino acids. Germline V lookup: CDR1 MNHNY, CDR2 SVGAGI (reference sequence). With 0 bases removed from V and 1 base from J, the gap between germline ends came to 9 bases. CDR3 in amino acids: CASSYSDRTNTEAFF. The CDR3 bases are TGTGCCAGCAGTTACTCTGACAGGACGAACACTGAAGCTTTCTTT.

On this clonotype itself: Possible read error: a much larger clone is one base away. The genes are TRBV18 and TRBJ1-2; 9 bases map to TRBD1. Germline-derived CDR1 and CDR2 are KGHSH and LQKENI. CDR3 size: 15 residues. The V gene end was trimmed by 3 bases and the J gene end by 3 bases; junction bases not matched to a gene: 5. The CDR3 sequence: CASSPTRTGDYGYTF. CDR3 in DNA: TGTGCCAGCTCACCTACCAGGACAGGGGACTATGGCTACACCTTC.

This clonotype was picked up many times. The gene calls are TRBV6-1 and TRBJ2-5, with TRBD1 identical over 8 bases. The CDR3 consists of 14 residues. V dropped 6 bases and J dropped 5; count of bases not matched to a gene: 8. Germline V gene lookup returns CDR1 MNHNS and CDR2 SASEGT. The CDR3 protein is CASSVDRGWETQYF. The CDR3 DNA reads as TGTGCCAGCAGCGTCGACAGGGGATGGGAGACCCAGTACTTC.

This clonotype was seen at least ten times. For the CDR3, the DNA is TGTGCCAGCAGCCGGGAAGGGGGATTCTACGAGCAGTACTTC. This codes for CASSREGGFYEQYF. The rearrangement uses TRBV14 and TRBJ2-7; TRBD1 might be the D (6 bases). This CDR3 comprises 14 residues. In germline, CDR1 is SGHDN, CDR2 FVKESK. The V end lost 4 bases, the J end lost 3 bases, and 13 bases lay between the germline ends.

This clonotype was detected a few times. The chain combines TRBV12-3 or TRBV12-4 with TRBJ2-2; 7 nucleotides agree with TRBD2. Trimming removed 8 bases from V and 0 bases from J; junction bases left unmatched: 9. This CDR3 has 16 residues. The DNA for the CDR3 is TGTGCCAGCTATGGCGGGGGAGGGCCGAACACCGGGGAGCTGTTTTTT. Translated: CASYGGGGPNTGELFF.